This T cell receptor beta chain was recorded in a study of blood T cell repertoires in COVID-19. The V gene lost 4 bases and the J gene lost 6 bases, with 18 bases spanning the gap. The germline gives CDR1 MGHRA, CDR2 YSYEKL. The CDR3 is made up of 16 amino acids. Under the authors' procedure: Reference gene primer amplification gave nucleated cell count estimates. Some clones are missing from TCRdb's copy, which holds only in-frame ones; the method was immunoSEQ multiplex PCR. The V and J calls and clone size come from that table; D and trimming were worked out from the DNA. The sample carries under 200,000 clones, roughly 90% recorded once.

The sequence came from a man between 18 and 35 years old with COVID-19, enrolled during active disease. The sequenced sample was peripheral blood. The rearrangement joins TRBV4-1 to TRBJ2-2; D gene unclear. Written as DNA, the CDR3 is TGCGCCAGCAGCCTCCCGACTTTACTCCCGGCCGGGGAGCTGTTTTTT. Translation: CASSLPTLLPAGELFF.